This is a list of T cell receptor beta chains from one sample in a study of OX40 agonist ivuxolimab in advanced cancers. TCRdb's table, derived via immunoSEQ multiplex PCR, lists solely in-frame clones and lacks some. The sample carries 75,000 to 80,000 clones, around 87% recorded once. Specimen: CD4+ or CD8+ T cells sorted from blood, collected in a trial of the OX40 agonist ivuxolimab. Receptor source: an adult with an advanced solid tumor such as melanoma, head and neck, liver or kidney cancer. Each CDR3 is given with its conserved first and last residue. The order of the fields is clone size, J gene, D gene, V gene, CDR3 protein, CDR3 DNA. D genes are given only for firm matches. Expanded clones get a size class; other rows say once, few or many, or leave the size out.

>NA|TRBJ1-5|NA|TRBV6-6
CASSLAGGDQPQHF
TGTGCCAGCAGTCTCGCGGGGGGCGATCAGCCCCAGCATTTT
>NA|TRBJ1-1|NA|TRBV14
CASSLWGRGLGGTEAFF
TGTGCCAGCAGCCTCTGGGGTCGTGGGCTGGGCGGCACTGAAGCTTTCTTT
>NA|TRBJ2-1|TRBD2|TRBV11-1
CASSLRALAGGSYNEQFF
TGTGCCAGCAGCTTGAGGGCACTAGCGGGAGGTTCCTACAATGAGCAGTTCTTC
>few|TRBJ1-5|TRBD1|TRBV4-3
CASSLSRTGGQPQHF
TGCGCCAGCAGCCTTTCACGGACAGGGGGTCAGCCCCAGCATTTT
>NA|TRBJ2-7|NA|TRBV28
CASSLFGDGSYEQYF
TGTGCCAGCAGTTTATTCGGGGACGGATCCTACGAGCAGTACTTC
>NA|TRBJ1-6|NA|TRBV2
CASSEGVRGNSPLHF
TGTGCCAGCAGTGAAGGAGTCCGGGGGAATTCACCCCTCCACTTT
>NA|TRBJ2-2|NA|TRBV16
CASSLYTGNTGELFF
TGTGCCAGCAGCCTCTACACAGGGAACACCGGGGAGCTGTTTTTT
>once|TRBJ1-1|NA|TRBV10-3
CAISVGQGGNTEAFF
TGTGCCATCAGTGTTGGTCAGGGAGGGAATACTGAAGCTTTCTTT
>NA|TRBJ1-1|NA|TRBV9
CASSVGVYEGEAFF
TGTGCCAGCAGCGTAGGGGTATACGAGGGTGAAGCTTTCTTT
>few|TRBJ2-5|TRBD2|TRBV5-1
CASSRGTSGQETQYF
TGCGCCAGCAGCCGGGGGACTAGCGGCCAAGAGACCCAGTACTTC
>NA|TRBJ2-1|TRBD1|TRBV6-1
CASSADRVEQFF
TGTGCCAGCAGTGCCGACAGGGTTGAGCAGTTCTTC
>NA|TRBJ2-7|TRBD1|TRBV9
CASSVDPGTGVLHEQYF
TGTGCCAGCAGCGTAGACCCCGGGACAGGGGTACTCCACGAGCAGTACTTC
>NA|TRBJ2-7|NA|TRBV19
CASSSSIRYEQYF
TGTGCCAGTAGTAGCTCTATCCGGTACGAGCAGTACTTC
>NA|TRBJ2-1|NA|TRBV7-5
CVRSSGVRNEQFF
TGTGTCAGAAGCTCGGGAGTAAGAAATGAGCAGTTCTTC
>NA|TRBJ2-7|NA|TRBV28
CASSLPLQLGYEQYF
TGTGCCAGCAGTTTACCCCTCCAGCTAGGGTACGAGCAGTACTTC
>NA|TRBJ1-2|NA|TRBV7-9
CASSLSDGYTF
TGTGCCAGCAGCTTATCTGATGGCTACACCTTC
>NA|TRBJ2-2|TRBD2|TRBV28
CASSYLAGGMAGELFF
TGTGCCAGCAGTTACCTAGCGGGAGGAATGGCCGGGGAGCTGTTTTTT
>NA|TRBJ2-7|NA|TRBV10-3
CASGQSRTYEQYF
TGTGCCAGCGGACAGAGCCGAACCTACGAGCAGTACTTC
>NA|TRBJ1-1|TRBD1|TRBV19
CASSRDRGLIGEAFF
TGTGCCAGTAGTAGGGACAGGGGGCTTATCGGTGAAGCTTTCTTT
>NA|TRBJ2-3|TRBD2|TRBV9
CASSVLAGVGDTQYF
TGTGCCAGCAGCGTTTTAGCGGGGGTTGGAGATACGCAGTATTTT
>once|TRBJ2-1|NA|TRBV14
CASSLQGSSYNEQFF
TGTGCCAGCAGCCTTCAGGGGAGCTCCTACAATGAGCAGTTCTTC
>NA|TRBJ1-2|TRBD1|TRBV30
CAGQGGLYGYTF
TGTGCCGGCCAGGGGGGGCTGTATGGCTACACCTTC
>few|TRBJ1-1|NA|TRBV19
CASKGRSEAFF
TGTGCCAGTAAGGGTAGGAGTGAAGCTTTCTTT
>NA|TRBJ2-5|NA|TRBV5-6
CASSQGTSETQYF
TGTGCCAGCAGCCAAGGGACCTCAGAGACCCAGTACTTC
>NA|TRBJ2-5|NA|TRBV9
CASSVHLQETQYF
TGTGCCAGCAGCGTCCACCTCCAAGAGACCCAGTACTTC
>NA|TRBJ2-5|NA|TRBV5-5
CASSRQIGEAQYF
TGTGCCAGCAGCCGTCAGATAGGGGAGGCCCAGTACTTC
>NA|TRBJ1-5|NA|TRBV6-5
CASSYSSDQPQHF
TGTGCCAGCAGTTACTCGTCGGATCAGCCCCAGCATTTT
>once|TRBJ2-3|TRBD2|TRBV5-3
CARSSRLAGGPWVSTDTQYF
TGTGCCAGAAGCTCCCGACTAGCGGGAGGGCCTTGGGTGAGCACAGATACGCAGTATTTT
>NA|TRBJ1-2|NA|TRBV5-6
CASSLARRGDYGYTF
TGTGCCAGCAGCTTGGCCAGACGGGGGGACTATGGCTACACCTTC
>NA|TRBJ2-7|TRBD1|TRBV9
CASSVGPGGVEQYF
TGTGCCAGCAGCGTCGGGCCAGGGGGAGTCGAGCAGTACTTC
>NA|TRBJ2-1|NA|TRBV29-1
CSTLGTRDEQFF
TGCAGCACACTCGGGACTCGGGATGAGCAGTTCTTC
>NA|TRBJ2-5|NA|TRBV28
CASSFTGSYQETQYF
TGTGCCAGCAGTTTCACAGGGAGCTACCAAGAGACCCAGTACTTC
>NA|TRBJ1-5|NA|TRBV7-2
CASSLAPPGQRLYSNQPQHF
TGTGCCAGCAGCTTAGCCCCTCCTGGGCAGCGGTTGTATAGCAATCAGCCCCAGCATTTT
>NA|TRBJ2-1|NA|TRBV18
CASSPKGGGYNEQFF
TGTGCCAGCTCTCCCAAAGGGGGGGGTTACAATGAGCAGTTCTTC
>NA|TRBJ2-1|TRBD2|TRBV10-1
CASRCPGLAGVGNEQFF
TGCGCCAGCAGATGCCCAGGACTAGCGGGAGTAGGCAATGAGCAGTTCTTC
>NA|TRBJ1-5|NA|TRBV2
CASSTFIPGRGAISNQPQHF
TGTGCCAGCAGTACCTTTATTCCGGGGCGGGGGGCGATAAGCAATCAGCCCCAGCATTTT
>NA|TRBJ1-2|NA|TRBV29-1
CSVDAGQGRYGYTF
TGCAGCGTTGATGCCGGGCAGGGAAGATATGGCTACACCTTC
>NA|TRBJ1-2|TRBD1|TRBV19
CASSIKGDSYGYTF
TGTGCCAGTAGTATAAAGGGGGACAGCTATGGCTACACCTTC
>NA|TRBJ1-4|NA|TRBV7-5
CVRFDRPIVGEKLFF
TGTGTCAGATTCGACCGGCCCATCGTGGGTGAAAAACTGTTTTTT
>NA|TRBJ2-2|TRBD2|TRBV9
CASRPSPVGGTGELFF
TGTGCCAGCAGGCCCTCCCCGGTGGGAGGGACCGGGGAGCTGTTTTTT
>NA|TRBJ1-6|NA|TRBV11-3
CASSSDSGKSPLHF
TGTGCCAGCAGCTCGGACAGCGGCAAGTCACCCCTCCACTTT
>once|TRBJ2-3|NA|TRBV7-6
CASSSRGLAGTDTQYF
TGTGCCAGCAGCTCCCGGGGGCTAGCGGGCACAGATACGCAGTATTTT